What follows describes a single T cell receptor beta chain. Antigen unknown. These data are taken from a study of PD-1 blockade in classical Hodgkin lymphoma. Method: immunoSEQ multiplex PCR; TCRdb's copy keeps in-frame clones and lacks some. The sample has 11,000 to 15,000 clones, approximately 81% seen once. Time point given: cycle 4 day 1 (C4D1), after more than five weeks of nivolumab. Each and every patient relapsed after autologous stem cell transplantation, and patients got differing brentuximab vedotin exposure. The V end lost 0 bases, the J end lost 4 bases, and 13 bases lay between the germline ends. The CDR3 sequence is 15 residues long. Germline values: CDR1 SGHTA, CDR2 FQGNSA. Study-wide points: With respect to the repertoire differences, their causes, possibly disease activity or prior therapy, remain undefined. Reports indicated that newly diagnosed patients had lower baseline TCR diversity than healthy donors did. Nivolumab starters within 1 year of ASCT were excluded. The baseline diversity of complete responders showed similarity to that of newly diagnosed patients.

The V call is TRBV7-2, the J call TRBJ2-7; possibly TRBD1 for D (6 bases). The starting material was peripheral blood mononuclear cells (PBMCs), obtained before the fourth cycle of nivolumab. This clonotype was obtained from a human donor with classical Hodgkin lymphoma. The CDR3 DNA sequence: TGTGCCAGCAGCTTAGCGTGGGACAATTCTTACGAGCAGTACTTC. Amino acids: CASSLAWDNSYEQYF.